Shown below are 16 T cell receptor beta chains from a single sample sequenced in a study of STAT5B mutations in CD4+ large granular lymphocyte leukemia. Clones were sequenced by immunoSEQ multiplex PCR, and TCRdb holds only the in-frame ones, with some missing. In the table there are around 48,000 clones, less than 85% of which are singletons. The sample was CD4+ T cells from blood buffy coats. The receptors derive from a human donor in good health.

The J gene is TRBJ1-6, the V gene TRBV28; no firm D call. The V gene's germline CDR1 is MDHEN and CDR2 SYDVKM. V was pared by 5 bases and J by 3 bases, with 14 bases between. The CDR3 length is 16 residues. CDR3 sequence: CASSPPQSHYNSPLHF. CDR3 bases: TGTGCCAGCAGTCCCCCCCAATCCCACTATAATTCACCCCTCCACTTT.

In this sample, this clone turned up a few times. V and J are TRBV6-1 and TRBJ2-1; maybe TRBD2 (5 bases). CDR3 length: 13 amino acids. Trimming shortened V by 7 bases and J by 15 bases, and 22 bases separated the two germline ends. Germline V gene sequence: CDR1 MNHNS, CDR2 SASEGT. The CDR3 here is CASKLGREGLRFF. For the CDR3, the DNA is TGTGCCAGCAAGCTCGGCCGAGAGGGCCTTAGGTTCTTC.

Only a few counts were recorded for this clone. V gene TRBV6-5 combines with J gene TRBJ1-1; D remains unclear. V lost 5 bases and J lost 4, with 14 bases in between. Germline CDR1 and CDR2: MNHEY and SVGAGI. The CDR3 length is 14 residues. CDR3 in amino acids: CASSGSWMGTEAFF. CDR3 sequence (DNA): TGTGCCAGCAGTGGGAGCTGGATGGGCACTGAAGCTTTCTTT.

This chain uses TRBV5-1 with TRBJ2-7, with D possibly being TRBD2 (6 bases). This CDR3 comprises 19 residues. The ends were cut back, 5 bases at V and 7 bases at J, with 34 bases in the middle. Germline V lookup: CDR1 SGHRS, CDR2 YFSETQ. CDR3 DNA: TGCGCCAGCAGTCTTGGAAGTTTACGGCGACTAGGCCGTATTTGGGAGCAGTACGTC. Its translation: CASSLGSLRRLGRIWEQYV.

This clone was detected a few times. The chain carries TRBV6-5 and TRBJ2-1; D is uncertain. Germline V CDR1 and CDR2: MNHEY, SVGAGI. Trimming shortened V by 6 bases and J by 0 bases, and 3 bases separated the two germline ends. The CDR3 sequence is 12 residues long. The CDR3 protein is CASRRSYNEQFF. The CDR3 DNA reads as TGTGCCAGCAGACGCTCCTACAATGAGCAGTTCTTC.

The table lists this clone with a few counts. This chain connects TRBV27 to TRBJ1-6, with D hard to call. Per germline, CDR1 MNHEY and CDR2 SMNVEV (reference sequence). Trimming removed 3 bases from V and 15 bases from J, with 12 bases in between. This CDR3 spans 12 amino acids. DNA of the CDR3: TGTGCCAGCAGTTTTGGAGGCGTTTACCTCCACTTT. Translating gives CASSFGGVYLHF.

The J gene is TRBJ1-4, the V gene TRBV6-1; perhaps TRBD1 as D (6 bases). The germline CDR1 and CDR2 sequences are MNHNS and SASEGT. The V end was cut by 9 bases, the J end by 5 bases, with 13 bases between. This CDR3 has 13 residues. The CDR3 bases are TGTGCCAGTAAACAGGGAACCAATGAAAAACTGTTTTTT. As protein: CASKQGTNEKLFF.

V gene TRBV7-2 combines with J gene TRBJ1-5, with a weak D call TRBD1 (6 bases). The CDR3 extends over 13 amino acids. CDR1 SGHTA and CDR2 FQGNSA come from the germline V gene. Trimming pared 5 bases from V and 5 bases from J, leaving 10 bases between. CDR3 nucleotides: TGTGCCAGCAGCCGGACAGATGATCAGCCCCAGCATTTT. Its protein is CASSRTDDQPQHF.

The chain combines TRBV9 with TRBJ2-7, with D hard to call. The CDR3 has 13 residues. Between the trimmed V and J ends, which lost 2 bases and 2 bases, there was a span of 8 bases. Germline V gene lookup returns CDR1 SGDLS and CDR2 YYNGEE. The CDR3 nucleotides read TGTGCCAGCAGCGTCTCTAGGCCCTACGAGCAGTACGTC. Encoded protein: CASSVSRPYEQYV.

This clone was detected only once. The V and J genes are TRBV5-4 and TRBJ2-1; D is unresolved. The CDR3 is made up of 17 amino acids. Trimming cost V 0 bases and J 2 bases, with 15 bases left between them. Germline-derived CDR1 and CDR2 are SGHNT and YYREEE (reference sequence). The CDR3 DNA sequence: TGTGCCAGCAGCTTGGGATCCCCGGCAGAACCCTACAATGAGCAGTTCTTC. Its translation is CASSLGSPAEPYNEQFF.

The table lists this clone with a few counts. The chain joins TRBV7-2 to TRBJ1-5, with 7 bases aligning to TRBD1. CDR3 length: 14 residues. V was clipped by 5 bases and J by 1 base; unmatched bases: 2. Looked up from germline, CDR1 is SGHTA and CDR2 is FQGNSA. For the CDR3, the DNA is TGTGCCAGCAGCCCGACAGGGAGCAATCAGCCCCAGCATTTT. This gives the protein CASSPTGSNQPQHF.

The J gene is TRBJ1-2, the V gene TRBV15; D is uncertain. This CDR3 is 12 amino acids long. The V end lost 5 bases, the J end lost 3 bases, and 7 bases lay between the germline ends. Germline V lookup: CDR1 LNHNV, CDR2 YYDKDF (reference sequence). CDR3 region: CATSLPDYGYTF. In nucleotides, the CDR3 is TGTGCCACCAGCCTCCCAGACTATGGCTACACCTTC.

The chain couples TRBV30 to TRBJ2-6; D possibly matches TRBD1 or TRBD2 (5 bases each). The CDR3 has 16 residues. With 5 bases removed from V and 0 bases from J, the gap between germline ends came to 14 bases. Looked up from germline, CDR1 is GTSNPN and CDR2 is SVGIG (reference sequence). CDR3 bases: TGTGCCTGGTCAACCGGGACGAGCTCTGGGGCCAACGTCCTGACTTTC. Translated: CAWSTGTSSGANVLTF.

The CDR3 region has the DNA TGTGCCAGCAGTTCCCATGGACACTACGAGCAGTACTTC. Residues: CASSSHGHYEQYF. V and J are TRBV28 and TRBJ2-7, with a tentative D call TRBD1 (5 bases). V lost 4 bases to trimming and J lost 3 bases, with 10 bases between them. The CDR3 has 13 residues. Germline CDR1 is MDHEN and CDR2 is SYDVKM.

This clone was observed once. The rearrangement joins TRBV7-2 to TRBJ2-5; D unresolved. This CDR3 has 14 amino acids. CDR1 is SGHTA, CDR2 FQGNSA, per germline. The ends were cut back, 5 bases at V and 4 bases at J, with 14 bases in the middle. The CDR3 region is CASSPIAVPETQYF. In nucleotides, the CDR3 is TGTGCCAGCAGCCCTATAGCAGTTCCAGAGACCCAGTACTTC.

The V gene is TRBV28, the J gene TRBJ2-6, with D unclear. CDR3 length: 14 residues. Trimming cost V 4 bases and J 2 bases, with 6 bases left between them. The germline CDR1 and CDR2 sequences are MDHEN and SYDVKM. The CDR3 sequence is CASSSSTGANVLTF. The CDR3, as DNA: TGTGCCAGCAGTTCCTCTACTGGGGCCAACGTCCTGACTTTC.